This paragraph covers one TCR beta chain sequence. Its antigen is still unknown. The CDR3 runs to 14 residues. Trimming took 5 bases from V and 0 from J, leaving 13 bases between them. The germline CDR1 and CDR2 sequences are GTSNPN and SVGIG (reference sequence). These data come from a study of lymphopenia after photon versus proton radiotherapy. The study's findings and limits: Post-nadir TCR diversity decline inversely tracked overall survival among those who died. Survival link was tested only in deceased patients; proton benefit remains a possibility. Photon-treated patients lost naive T cells and TCR diversity; proton-treated stayed stable.

Sequencing was performed with immunoSEQ multiplex PCR; in TCRdb, only in-frame clones are kept and a portion is missing. The table shows tens of thousands of clones, with around four fifths occurring only once. The receptor's source is a man aged 45-65 years with gastric cancer. The J gene is TRBJ1-1, the V gene TRBV30; D gene ambiguous. The specimen was peripheral blood, collected from a patient treated with photon-based radiotherapy. The CDR3 nucleotides read TGTGCCTGGGGGCTGGGCAACATGAACACTGAAGCTTTCTTT. This gives the protein CAWGLGNMNTEAFF. Full variable domain (rest looked up from reference TRBV30 and TRBJ1-1): SQTIHQWPATLVQPVGSPLSLECTVEGTSNPNLYWYRQAAGRGLQLLFYSVGIGQISSEVPQNLSASRPQDRQFILSSKKLLLSDSGFYLCAWGLGNMNTEAFFGQGTRLTVV.